This T cell receptor beta chain originates from a study of cytotoxic CD8 clonotypes in ibrutinib-treated CLL. Libraries were prepared by immunoSEQ multiplex PCR; TCRdb keeps only in-frame clonotypes and omits some of them. The sample includes 150,000 to 250,000 clones, over 60% of them seen just once. V was trimmed by 5 bases and J by 2 bases, leaving 15 bases between them. The CDR3 runs 15 residues. In germline, CDR1 is SEHNR, CDR2 FQNEAQ (reference sequence). The receptor was isolated from a human donor with chronic lymphocytic leukemia. The material was PBMCs, obtained after 24 months of ibrutinib treatment. This chain connects TRBV7-9 to TRBJ1-1, with D possibly matching TRBD1 (5 bases). Here the CDR3 reads CASSRQGSGNTEAFF. The CDR3 DNA reads as TGTGCCAGCAGCCGGCAGGGTTCTGGAAACACTGAAGCTTTCTTT.